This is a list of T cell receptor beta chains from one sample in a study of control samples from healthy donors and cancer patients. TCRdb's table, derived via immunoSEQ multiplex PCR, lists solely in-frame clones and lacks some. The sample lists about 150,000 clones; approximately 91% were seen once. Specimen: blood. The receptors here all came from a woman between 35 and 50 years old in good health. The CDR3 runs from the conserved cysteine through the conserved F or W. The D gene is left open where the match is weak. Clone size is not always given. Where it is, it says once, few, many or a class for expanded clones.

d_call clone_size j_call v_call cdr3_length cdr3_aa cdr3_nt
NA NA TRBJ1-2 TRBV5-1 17 CASSFGSGLGPNYGYTF TGCGCCAGCAGCTTTGGATCGGGGCTCGGGCCTAACTATGGCTACACCTTC
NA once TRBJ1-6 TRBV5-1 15 CASSLRTAYNSPLHF TGCGCCAGCAGCCTCCGGACAGCTTATAATTCACCCCTCCACTTT
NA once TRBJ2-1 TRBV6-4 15 CASSDIYGGLNEQFF TGTGCCAGCAGTGACATTTATGGGGGGCTAAATGAGCAGTTCTTC
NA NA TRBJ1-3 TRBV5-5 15 CASSFWTAGGNTIYF TGTGCCAGCAGCTTTTGGACGGCGGGTGGAAACACCATATATTTT
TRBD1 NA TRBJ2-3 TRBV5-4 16 CASSTPDRADTDTQYF TGTGCCAGCAGCACACCTGACAGGGCTGACACAGATACGCAGTATTTT
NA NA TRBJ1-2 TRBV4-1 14 CASSQAQGEYGYTF TGCGCCAGCAGCCAAGCGCAGGGAGAGTATGGCTACACCTTC
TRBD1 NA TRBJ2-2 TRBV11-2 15 CASSLSGTGSGELFF TGTGCCAGCAGCCTTTCCGGGACAGGGTCCGGGGAGCTGTTTTTT
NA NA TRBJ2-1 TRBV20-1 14 CSASDELTGLEQFF TGCAGTGCTAGTGACGAATTGACGGGTCTTGAGCAGTTCTTC
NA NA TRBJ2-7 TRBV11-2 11 CASSLAWEQYF TGTGCCAGCAGCTTGGCGTGGGAGCAGTACTTC
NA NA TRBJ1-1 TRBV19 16 CASGTGARIANTEAFF TGTGCCAGTGGGACGGGGGCGCGAATCGCGAACACTGAAGCTTTCTTT
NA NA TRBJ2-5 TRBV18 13 CASSPGRQETQYF TGTGCCAGCTCACCTGGCAGACAAGAGACCCAGTACTTC
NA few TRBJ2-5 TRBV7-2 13 CASSFPGGETQYF TGTGCCAGCAGCTTTCCCGGGGGAGAGACCCAGTACTTC
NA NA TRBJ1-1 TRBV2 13 CASSDNIWSEAFF TGTGCCAGCAGTGATAATATATGGAGTGAAGCTTTCTTT
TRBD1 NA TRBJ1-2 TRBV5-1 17 CASSLGRGQTPNYGYTF TGCGCCAGCAGCTTGGGGCGGGGACAGACCCCAAACTATGGCTACACCTTC
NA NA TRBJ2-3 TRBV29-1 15 CSVEDPQDPTDTQYF TGCAGCGTTGAAGACCCCCAAGACCCTACAGATACGCAGTATTTT
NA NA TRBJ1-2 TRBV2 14 CASSEYSEIYGYTF TGTGCCAGCAGTGAATACAGCGAGATCTATGGCTACACCTTC
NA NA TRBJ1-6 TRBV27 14 CASSLYRVESPLHF TGTGCCAGCAGTTTATACAGGGTTGAATCACCCCTCCACTTT
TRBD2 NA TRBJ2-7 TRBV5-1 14 CASRAGTSISEQYF TGCGCCAGCAGAGCCGGGACTAGCATTTCCGAGCAGTACTTC
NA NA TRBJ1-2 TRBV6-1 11 CASSEGGSYTF TGTGCCAGCAGTGAGGGGGGGAGCTACACCTTC
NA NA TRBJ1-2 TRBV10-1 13 CASSESGSYGYTF TGCGCCAGCAGTGAGTCGGGCAGCTATGGCTACACCTTC
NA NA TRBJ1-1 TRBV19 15 CASSTSGAGNTEAFF TGTGCCAGTAGTACCTCCGGGGCGGGGAACACTGAAGCTTTCTTT
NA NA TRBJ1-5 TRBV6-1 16 CASSEGPWDFQGPQHF TGTGCCAGCAGTGAAGGGCCGTGGGACTTTCAGGGGCCCCAGCATTTT
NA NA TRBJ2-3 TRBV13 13 CASSPGVGDTQYF TGTGCCAGCTCTCCGGGGGTCGGAGATACGCAGTATTTT
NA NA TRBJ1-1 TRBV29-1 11 CSVDGGFEAFF TGCAGCGTTGATGGGGGGTTTGAAGCTTTCTTT
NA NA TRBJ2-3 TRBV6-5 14 CASSQGPSTDTQYF TGTGCCAGCAGCCAGGGACCTAGCACAGATACGCAGTATTTT
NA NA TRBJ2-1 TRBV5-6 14 CASSLAFSYNEQFF TGTGCCAGCAGCTTGGCTTTCTCCTACAATGAGCAGTTCTTC
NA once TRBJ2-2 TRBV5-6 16 CASSFLNRGSTGELFF TGTGCCAGCAGCTTCCTCAATAGGGGTAGTACCGGGGAGCTGTTTTTT
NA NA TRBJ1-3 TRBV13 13 CASSSVSGNTIYF TGTGCCAGCAGCTCCGTCTCTGGAAACACCATATATTTT
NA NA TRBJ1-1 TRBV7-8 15 CASSFKTGADTEAFF TGTGCCAGCAGCTTTAAGACCGGAGCGGACACTGAAGCTTTCTTT
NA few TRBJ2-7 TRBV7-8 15 CASSSNRDPSYEQYF TGTGCCAGCAGCTCAAACCGGGACCCATCCTACGAGCAGTACTTC
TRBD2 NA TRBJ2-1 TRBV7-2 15 CASSLGLAGNNEQFF TGTGCCAGCAGCTTGGGACTAGCGGGCAACAATGAGCAGTTCTTC
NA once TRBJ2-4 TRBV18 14 CASSPELAKNIQYF TGTGCCAGCTCACCAGAGTTAGCCAAAAACATTCAGTACTTC
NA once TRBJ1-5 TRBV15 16 CATSRRGAGGNQPQHF TGTGCCACCAGCAGACGGGGAGCCGGCGGCAATCAGCCCCAGCATTTT
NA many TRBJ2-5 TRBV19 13 CASSPWGQETQYF TGTGCCAGTAGTCCCTGGGGCCAAGAGACCCAGTACTTC
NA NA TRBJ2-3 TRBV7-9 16 CASSSGGAGRTDTQYF TGTGCCAGCAGCTCAGGTGGTGCAGGGAGAACAGATACGCAGTATTTT
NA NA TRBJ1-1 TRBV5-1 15 CASSLIGESFTEAFF TGCGCCAGCAGCTTGATTGGGGAAAGTTTCACTGAAGCTTTCTTT
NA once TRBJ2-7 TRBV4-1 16 CASSQVRTSSSHEQYF TGCGCCAGCAGCCAAGTCCGGACCTCCTCGTCCCACGAGCAGTACTTC
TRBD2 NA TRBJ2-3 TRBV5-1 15 CASSVGRGVTDTQYF TGCGCCAGCAGCGTTGGGAGGGGCGTCACAGATACGCAGTATTTT
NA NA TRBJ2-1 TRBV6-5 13 CASSRDFGEKQFF TGTGCCAGCAGTCGGGACTTTGGAGAAAAGCAGTTCTTC
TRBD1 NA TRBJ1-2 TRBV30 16 CAWSPPGTGVNYGYTF TGTGCCTGGAGTCCCCCCGGGACAGGGGTTAACTATGGCTACACCTTC
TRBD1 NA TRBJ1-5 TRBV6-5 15 CASSPGQYSNQPQHF TGTGCCAGCAGTCCGGGACAGTATAGCAATCAGCCCCAGCATTTT
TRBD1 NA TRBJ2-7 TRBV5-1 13 CASSLEGADEQYF TGCGCCAGCAGCTTGGAGGGGGCAGACGAGCAGTACTTC
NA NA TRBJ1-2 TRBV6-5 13 CASGPGQLPGYTF TGTGCCAGCGGACCGGGACAACTTCCTGGCTACACCTTC
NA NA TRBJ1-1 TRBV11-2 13 CASTASGYTEAFF TGTGCCAGCACCGCTTCAGGGTACACTGAAGCTTTCTTT